The 25 T cell receptor beta chains given below trace back to one sample, sequenced in a study of blood T cell repertoires in COVID-19 (dated by TCRdb to the early 2020s). Library preparation was by the immunoSEQ multiplex PCR assay. TCRdb re-hosts the immuneACCESS table, in-frame sequences only. Its copies lack some clones; in the studies checked, an unresolved V gene accounts for under half of them, and the cause for the rest is not known. This sample has approximately 70,000 clones in its table, and around 90% of those were observed once. Of the sample, about 2.7% is held by the ten largest clones. The specimen was peripheral blood. These receptors all come from a human donor in a cohort sampled during active COVID-19.

V is TRBV4-3 and J is TRBJ1-2; 9 bases line up with TRBD1. The CDR3 sequence is 15 residues long. Germline V gene data show CDR1 as LGHNA and CDR2 as YSLEER. The V gene end was trimmed by 0 bases and the J gene end by 2 bases; junction bases not matched to a gene: 1. In DNA form, the CDR3 reads TGCGCCAGCAGCCAAGAAGGGACAGGGAACTATGGCTACACCTTC. Its protein product is CASSQEGTGNYGYTF.

The V gene is TRBV10-3, the J gene TRBJ1-1, with a tentative D call TRBD1 (6 bases). The germline gives CDR1 ENHRY, CDR2 SYGVKD. V lost 4 bases and J lost 0, with 9 bases in between. The CDR3 has 14 residues. The CDR3 bases are TGTGCCATCAGTGGGGACAACTTGAACACTGAAGCTTTCTTT. It yields the protein CAISGDNLNTEAFF.

The V call is TRBV6-2 or TRBV6-3, the J call TRBJ2-1; D call uncertain. Germline V CDR1 and CDR2: MNHEY, SVGEGT. Trimming pared 0 bases from V and 9 bases from J, leaving 12 bases between. CDR3 length equals 14 residues. The CDR3 sequence is CASSYSITAGEQFF. The CDR3 DNA follows: TGTGCCAGCAGTTACTCGATTACCGCCGGTGAGCAGTTCTTC.

CDR3 sequence (DNA): TGTGCCAGCAGCCTCGGGGTGAGCACCGGGGAGCTGTTTTTT. Translated, it gives CASSLGVSTGELFF. The V call is TRBV14, the J call TRBJ2-2; weak D call: TRBD2 (5 bases). Germline V gene sequence: CDR1 SGHDN, CDR2 FVKESK. The V gene lost 4 bases and the J gene lost 4 bases, with 10 bases spanning the gap. The length of the CDR3 is 14 residues. Full variable domain (missing parts from reference TRBV14 and TRBJ2-2): EAGVTQFPSHSVIEKGQTVTLRCDPISGHDNLYWYRRVMGKEIKFLLHFVKESKQDESGMPNNRFLAERTGGTYSTLKVQPAELEDSGVYFCASSLGVSTGELFFGEGSRLTVL.

This chain uses TRBV5-1 with TRBJ2-5, with TRBD2 matching 7 bases. This CDR3 spans 19 amino acids. V lost 7 bases, J lost 4 bases, and 25 bases stayed unmatched. Looked up from germline, CDR1 is SGHRS and CDR2 is YFSETQ. The CDR3: CASSPGPLNIGGGGETQYF. The DNA of the CDR3 is TGCGCCAGCTCTCCAGGACCATTGAATATCGGCGGGGGTGGAGAGACCCAGTACTTC.

The rearrangement uses TRBV3-1 (or the pseudogene TRBV3-2) and TRBJ2-4; 10 bases fit TRBD1. CDR3 length: 16 amino acids. Trimming took 0 bases from V and 8 from J; bases not matched to a gene: 7. Germline V CDR1 and CDR2: LGHDT, YNNKEL (reference sequence). CDR3 amino acids: CASSQDRTGGTDIQYF. CDR3 sequence (DNA): TGTGCCAGCAGCCAAGACCGGACAGGGGGAACGGACATTCAGTACTTC.

CDR3 coding DNA: TGTGCCAGTAGTACTCCGGGTCCCAATCAGCCCCAGCATTTT. This sequence encodes CASSTPGPNQPQHF. The chain uses TRBV19 and TRBJ1-5; D is undetermined. CDR1 is LNHDA, CDR2 SQIVND, per germline (reference sequence). The CDR3 is made up of 14 amino acids. Trimming cost V 4 bases and J 3 bases, with 10 bases left between them.

The V and J genes are TRBV7-9 and TRBJ2-3; D not certain. Trimming pared 5 bases from V and 2 bases from J, leaving 5 bases between. Germline V gene lookup returns CDR1 SEHNR and CDR2 FQNEAQ (reference sequence). The CDR3 runs 12 residues. The CDR3 region is CASSGLTDTQYF. Written as DNA, the CDR3 is TGTGCCAGCAGCGGGCTCACAGATACGCAGTATTTT.

The V call is TRBV7-4, the J call TRBJ1-2; D remains unclear. The CDR3 sequence is 15 residues long. Germline V lookup: CDR1 SGHVT, CDR2 SQSDAQ. V dropped 3 bases and J dropped 4 bases, with 15 bases sitting between them. CDR3 DNA sequence: TGTGCCAGCAGCTTGGAGCCTAACCCCCTCTATGGCTACACCTTC. Amino acid sequence: CASSLEPNPLYGYTF.

This chain links TRBV19 with TRBJ1-5, with 8 bases fitting TRBD1. The V segment lost 5 bases and the J segment 0 bases; nucleotides outside the gene matches: 3. This CDR3 has 15 amino acids. Germline V gives CDR1 LNHDA, CDR2 SQIVND (reference sequence). CDR3 coding DNA: TGTGCCAGTAGTCGACAGGGGCCTAGCAATCAGCCCCAGCATTTT. Translation: CASSRQGPSNQPQHF. Drawing the rest from reference TRBV19 and TRBJ1-5, the complete variable domain is DGGITQSPKYLFRKEGQNVTLSCEQNLNHDAMYWYRQDPGQGLRLIYYSQIVNDFQKGDIAEGYSVSREKKESFPLTVTSAQKNPTAFYLCASSRQGPSNQPQHFGDGTRLSIL.

V usage is TRBV4-2 and J usage is TRBJ1-5; tentative D call: TRBD1 (6 bases). Per the germline V gene, CDR1 is LGHNA and CDR2 is YNFKEQ. The V end was cut by 3 bases, the J end by 2 bases, with 17 bases between. This CDR3 has 17 residues. Here the CDR3 DNA reads TGTGCCAGCAGCCAGGGGGACGGGGGGGGCGGCAATCAGCCCCAGCATTTT. Translated: CASSQGDGGGGNQPQHF.

V gene TRBV19 combines with J gene TRBJ1-2; D is unclear. Trimming cost V 5 bases and J 5 bases, with 9 bases left between them. The CDR3 has 12 residues. Germline V CDR1 and CDR2: LNHDA, SQIVND (reference sequence). This CDR3 reads CASSPRTYGYTF. The CDR3 nucleotides read TGTGCCAGTAGTCCCCGGACTTATGGCTACACCTTC.

The rearrangement links TRBV2 to TRBJ1-1; a weak D match, TRBD1 (5 bases). The germline CDR1 and CDR2 sequences are SNHLY and FYNNEI. This CDR3 region has 15 residues. V gave up 6 bases and J gave up 0 bases, with 14 bases separating them. DNA for the CDR3: TGTGCCAGCAGCGTTGACGGGGGGTTGAACACTGAAGCTTTCTTT. This translates into CASSVDGGLNTEAFF.

CDR3 sequence: CASYGGRTEAFF. The CDR3 nucleotides read TGTGCCAGTTACGGGGGGCGGACTGAAGCTTTCTTT. The J gene is TRBJ1-1, the V gene TRBV6-6; D possibly corresponds to TRBD1 (6 bases). Germline CDR1 is MNHNY and CDR2 is SVGAGI (reference sequence). The CDR3 loop spans 12 amino acids. Trimming took 9 bases from V and 5 from J, leaving 13 bases between them.

In nucleotides, the CDR3 is TGTGCCAGCAGCTTCCTCGACAGGGCGACCTCCTACGAGCAGTACTTC. This codes for CASSFLDRATSYEQYF. The gene calls are TRBV11-2 and TRBJ2-7, with TRBD1 identical over 7 bases. Germline CDR1 is SGHAT and CDR2 is FQNNGV. The length of the CDR3 is 16 residues. Trimming at V came to 3 bases and at J to 0 bases, leaving 8 bases not matched to a gene.

This clone was seen only a few times. The V and J genes are TRBV7-2 and TRBJ2-3; 7 bases match TRBD1. Unmatched junction bases numbered 9, after V lost 5 bases and J lost 4 bases. Germline-derived CDR1 and CDR2 are SGHTA and FQGNSA. The CDR3 has 15 amino acids. CDR3 protein: CASSPTYTGADTQYF. CDR3 nucleotides: TGTGCCAGCAGCCCGACTTATACAGGGGCAGATACGCAGTATTTT.

A single count supports this clone. The chain has TRBV21-1 and TRBJ2-2; the D call in the table, TRBD1, was not verified against the DNA. TRBV21-1 is an annotated pseudogene. The CDR3 has 15 residues. The CDR3 DNA reads as TGTGCCAGCAGAAATGACAGGGAGAACACCGGGGAGCTGTTTTTT. Its translation: CASRNDRENTGELFF.

This clone was observed once. The CDR3 region has the DNA TGTGCCAGCAGCTGGGGGACTAGCGGCCAAGAGACCCAGTACTTC. This encodes CASSWGTSGQETQYF. V usage is TRBV5-4 and J usage is TRBJ2-5; TRBD2 matches 11 bases. V trimming: 3 bases; J trimming: 1 base; junction bases outside the gene matches: 2. This CDR3 is 15 amino acids long. Germline CDR1 SGHNT, CDR2 YYREEE (reference sequence).

The chain carries TRBV5-1 and TRBJ1-4, with a weak D call TRBD1 (6 bases). CDR3 size: 14 residues. Trimming shortened V by 5 bases and J by 2 bases, and 10 bases separated the two germline ends. CDR1 and CDR2 from the germline V gene are SGHRS and YFSETQ. CDR3 sequence: CASRQGATNEKLFF. DNA for the CDR3: TGCGCCAGCAGACAGGGCGCCACTAATGAAAAACTGTTTTTT.

The V and J genes are TRBV6-5 and TRBJ2-5, with TRBD2 matching over 7 bases. J lost 5 bases, V lost 6 bases, and 6 bases had no gene match. CDR1 and CDR2 (germline): MNHEY, SVGAGI. This CDR3 is built from 13 residues. The CDR3 DNA reads as TGTGCCAGCAGGCGGGAGTTTAGGGAGACCCAGTACTTC. It translates to CASRREFRETQYF.

The V gene is TRBV19, the J gene TRBJ1-4; 8 bases align to TRBD1. Germline V gives CDR1 LNHDA, CDR2 SQIVND (reference sequence). The CDR3 is 16 amino acids. J lost 4 bases, V lost 4 bases, and 8 bases had no gene match. The CDR3 bases are TGTGCCAGTAGTAGGGGACAGGCGGGATATAATGAAAAACTGTTTTTT. It codes for CASSRGQAGYNEKLFF.

This clone has a count of ten or more. The chain uses TRBV12-5 and TRBJ1-2; D unresolved. V lost 6 bases, J lost 5 bases, and 13 bases lay in between. Germline loops: CDR1 LGHNT, CDR2 FRNRAP. The CDR3 consists of 13 residues. Written as DNA, the CDR3 is TGTGCTAGTGGGGGAGGGCTGGGATATGGCTACACCTTC. This encodes CASGGGLGYGYTF.

Only a few counts were recorded for this clone. The rearrangement uses TRBV11-2 and TRBJ2-2; 8 positions match TRBD1. The CDR3 has 14 amino acids. With V trimmed by 5 bases and J by 6 bases, 5 bases remained unmatched. In germline, CDR1 is SGHAT, CDR2 FQNNGV. This chain's CDR3 is CASSTPRGPGELFF. In nucleotides, the CDR3 is TGTGCCAGCAGCACACCCAGGGGGCCCGGGGAGCTGTTTTTT.

J is TRBJ1-1 and V is TRBV28, with TRBD1 matching 9 bases. This CDR3 has 14 amino acids. J gave up 5 bases and V 8 bases, and 9 bases lay outside the gene matches. The germline gives CDR1 MDHEN, CDR2 SYDVKM. CDR3: CASPGQGEGTEAFF. The CDR3, as DNA: TGTGCCAGCCCGGGACAGGGAGAGGGGACTGAAGCTTTCTTT.

The chain has TRBV6-5 and TRBJ1-4; D is undetermined. CDR3 length equals 12 residues. V gave up 6 bases and J gave up 8 bases, with 10 bases separating them. CDR1 and CDR2 (germline): MNHEY, SVGAGI. CDR3 in amino acids: CASRSGLEKLFF. The CDR3 bases are TGTGCCAGCAGGAGTGGTTTGGAAAAACTGTTTTTT.